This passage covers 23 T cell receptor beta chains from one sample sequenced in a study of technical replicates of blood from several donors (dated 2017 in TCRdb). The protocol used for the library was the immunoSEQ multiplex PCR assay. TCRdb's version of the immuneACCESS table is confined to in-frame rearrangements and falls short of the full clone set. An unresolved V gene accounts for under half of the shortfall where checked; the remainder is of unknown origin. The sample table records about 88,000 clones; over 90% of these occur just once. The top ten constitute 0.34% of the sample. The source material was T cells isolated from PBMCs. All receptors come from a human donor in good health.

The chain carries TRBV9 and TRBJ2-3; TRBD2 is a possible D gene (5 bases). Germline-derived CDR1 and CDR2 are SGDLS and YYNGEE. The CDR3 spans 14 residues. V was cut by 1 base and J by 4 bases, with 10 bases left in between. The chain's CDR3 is CASSVRGTADTQYF. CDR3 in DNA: TGTGCCAGCAGCGTACGGGGTACCGCAGATACGCAGTATTTT.

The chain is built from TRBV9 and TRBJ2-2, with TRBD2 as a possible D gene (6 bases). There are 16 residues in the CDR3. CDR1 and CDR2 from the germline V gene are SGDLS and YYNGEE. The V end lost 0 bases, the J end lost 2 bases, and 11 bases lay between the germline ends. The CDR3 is CASSVVGTPNTGELFF. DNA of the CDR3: TGTGCCAGCAGCGTAGTTGGGACTCCAAACACCGGGGAGCTGTTTTTT.

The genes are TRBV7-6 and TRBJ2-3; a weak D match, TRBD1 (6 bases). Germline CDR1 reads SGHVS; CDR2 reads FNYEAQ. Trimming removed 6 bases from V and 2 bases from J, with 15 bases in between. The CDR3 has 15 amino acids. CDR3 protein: CASRGLGHFTDTQYF. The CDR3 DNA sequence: TGTGCCAGCAGAGGGCTGGGACATTTCACAGATACGCAGTATTTT.

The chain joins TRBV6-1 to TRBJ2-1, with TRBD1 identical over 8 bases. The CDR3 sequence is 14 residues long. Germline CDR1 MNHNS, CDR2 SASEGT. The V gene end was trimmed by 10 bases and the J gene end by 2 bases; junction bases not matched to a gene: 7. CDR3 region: CAIIRGPTYNEQFF. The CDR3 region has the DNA TGTGCCATCATCAGGGGGCCCACCTACAATGAGCAGTTCTTC.

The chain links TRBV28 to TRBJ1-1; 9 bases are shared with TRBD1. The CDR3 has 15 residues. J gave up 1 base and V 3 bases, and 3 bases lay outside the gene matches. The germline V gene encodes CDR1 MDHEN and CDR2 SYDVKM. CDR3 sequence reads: CASSFLDRGNTEAFF. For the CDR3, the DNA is TGTGCCAGCAGTTTCCTGGACAGGGGGAACACTGAAGCTTTCTTT.

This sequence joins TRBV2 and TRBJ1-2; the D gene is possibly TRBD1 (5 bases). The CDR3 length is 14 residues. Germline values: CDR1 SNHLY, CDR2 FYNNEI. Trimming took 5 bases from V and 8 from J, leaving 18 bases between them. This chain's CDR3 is CASSKNGQGHGYTF. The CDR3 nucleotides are TGTGCCAGCAGTAAGAATGGCCAGGGTCACGGCTACACCTTC.

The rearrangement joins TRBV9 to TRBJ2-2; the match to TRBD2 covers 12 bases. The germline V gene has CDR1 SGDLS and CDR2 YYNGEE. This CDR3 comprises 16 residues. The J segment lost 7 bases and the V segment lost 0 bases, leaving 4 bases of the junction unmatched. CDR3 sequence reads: CASSVGTSGIGGELFF. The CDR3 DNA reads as TGTGCCAGCAGCGTAGGGACTAGCGGGATAGGCGGGGAGCTGTTTTTT.

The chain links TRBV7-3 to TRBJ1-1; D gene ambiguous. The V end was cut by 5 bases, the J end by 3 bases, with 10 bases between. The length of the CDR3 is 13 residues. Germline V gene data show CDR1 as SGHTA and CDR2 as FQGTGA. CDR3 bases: TGTGCCAGCAGCCCCGGGTGGGACACTGAAGCTTTCTTT. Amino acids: CASSPGWDTEAFF.

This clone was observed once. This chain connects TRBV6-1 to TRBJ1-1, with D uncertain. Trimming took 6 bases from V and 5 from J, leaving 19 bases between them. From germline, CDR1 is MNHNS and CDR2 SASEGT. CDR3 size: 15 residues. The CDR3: CASSLLGNVGTEAFF. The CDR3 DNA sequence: TGTGCCAGCAGCCTTCTGGGTAACGTCGGGACTGAAGCTTTCTTT.

CDR3 loop: CASSLGPQTGNTIYF. In nucleotides, the CDR3 is TGTGCCAGCAGCTTAGGGCCCCAGACTGGAAACACCATATATTTT. This sequence joins TRBV7-9 and TRBJ1-3; D remains ambiguous. Germline CDR1 and CDR2: SEHNR and FQNEAQ (reference sequence). V lost 1 base and J 2 bases, leaving 9 bases between the germline ends. The CDR3 runs 15 residues.

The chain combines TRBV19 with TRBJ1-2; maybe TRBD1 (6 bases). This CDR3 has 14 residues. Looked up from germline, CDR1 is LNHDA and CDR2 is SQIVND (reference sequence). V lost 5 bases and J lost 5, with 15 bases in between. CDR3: CASSSYRAGYGYTF. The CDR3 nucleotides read TGTGCCAGTAGTTCGTACAGGGCAGGGTATGGCTACACCTTC.

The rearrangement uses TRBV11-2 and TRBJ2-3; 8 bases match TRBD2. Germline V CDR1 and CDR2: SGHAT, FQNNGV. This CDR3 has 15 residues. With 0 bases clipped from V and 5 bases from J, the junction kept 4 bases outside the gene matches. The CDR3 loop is CASSLDSRGGDTQYF. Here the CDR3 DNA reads TGTGCCAGCAGCTTAGATTCCCGGGGGGGAGATACGCAGTATTTT.

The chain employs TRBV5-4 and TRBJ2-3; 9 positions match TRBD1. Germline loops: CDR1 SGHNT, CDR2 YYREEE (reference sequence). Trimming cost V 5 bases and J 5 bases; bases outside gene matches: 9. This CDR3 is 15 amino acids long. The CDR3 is CASSPGTGSVDTQYF. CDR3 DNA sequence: TGTGCCAGCAGTCCCGGGACAGGGTCTGTAGATACGCAGTATTTT.

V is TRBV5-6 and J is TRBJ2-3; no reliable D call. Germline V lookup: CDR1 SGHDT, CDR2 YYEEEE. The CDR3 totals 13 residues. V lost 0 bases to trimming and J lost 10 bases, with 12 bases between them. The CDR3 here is CASSLASTYSQYF. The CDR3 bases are TGTGCCAGCAGCTTGGCCTCGACTTATTCGCAGTATTTT.

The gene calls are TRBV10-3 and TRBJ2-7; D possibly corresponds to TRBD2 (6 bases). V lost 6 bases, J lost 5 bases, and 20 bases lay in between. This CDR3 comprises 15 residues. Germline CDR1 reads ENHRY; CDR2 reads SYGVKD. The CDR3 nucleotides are TGTGCCATCAGGCCCCGGGAGTTAGGAAGGAACGAGCAGTACTTC. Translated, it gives CAIRPRELGRNEQYF.

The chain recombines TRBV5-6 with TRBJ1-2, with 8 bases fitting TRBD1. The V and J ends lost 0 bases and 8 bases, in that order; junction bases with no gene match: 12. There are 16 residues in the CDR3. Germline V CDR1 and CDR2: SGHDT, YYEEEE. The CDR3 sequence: CASSLVGGTGVSGYTF. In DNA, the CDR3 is TGTGCCAGCAGCTTGGTTGGGGGGACAGGCGTTAGCGGCTACACCTTC.

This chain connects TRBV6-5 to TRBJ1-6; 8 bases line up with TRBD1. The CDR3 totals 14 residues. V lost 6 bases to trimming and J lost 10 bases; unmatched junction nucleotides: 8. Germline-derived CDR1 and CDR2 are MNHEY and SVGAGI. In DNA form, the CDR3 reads TGTGCCAGCAGCGATCGACAGGGGCGGTCACCCCTCCACTTT. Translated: CASSDRQGRSPLHF.

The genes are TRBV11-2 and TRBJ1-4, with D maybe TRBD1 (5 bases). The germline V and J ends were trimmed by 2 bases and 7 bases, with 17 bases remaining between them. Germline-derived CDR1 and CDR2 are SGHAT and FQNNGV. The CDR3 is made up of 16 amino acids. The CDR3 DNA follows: TGTGCCAGCAGCTTACCTTTGGGGGGGAGTTCTGAAAAACTGTTTTTT. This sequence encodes CASSLPLGGSSEKLFF.

CDR3 sequence reads: CASSFPSGTWADTQYF. The CDR3 region has the DNA TGTGCCAGCAGCTTTCCTAGCGGGACTTGGGCAGATACGCAGTATTTT. The V and J genes are TRBV5-5 and TRBJ2-3, with TRBD2 identical over 9 bases. From germline, CDR1 is SGHKS and CDR2 YYEKEE (reference sequence). Unmatched junction bases numbered 8, after V lost 2 bases and J lost 4 bases. This CDR3 comprises 16 residues.

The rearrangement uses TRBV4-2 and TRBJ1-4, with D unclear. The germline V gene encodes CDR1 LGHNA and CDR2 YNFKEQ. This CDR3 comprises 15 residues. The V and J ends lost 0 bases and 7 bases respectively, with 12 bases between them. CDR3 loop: CASSQESGNSEKLFF. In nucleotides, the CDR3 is TGTGCCAGCAGCCAAGAATCCGGGAATAGTGAAAAACTGTTTTTT.

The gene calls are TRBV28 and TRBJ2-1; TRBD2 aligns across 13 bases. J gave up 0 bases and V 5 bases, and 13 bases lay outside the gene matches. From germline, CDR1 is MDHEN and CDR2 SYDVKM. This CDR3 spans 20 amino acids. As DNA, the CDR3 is TGTGCCAGCAGTGGGACTAGCGGGACTCACTCATTTAGCTCCTACAATGAGCAGTTCTTC. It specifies CASSGTSGTHSFSSYNEQFF.

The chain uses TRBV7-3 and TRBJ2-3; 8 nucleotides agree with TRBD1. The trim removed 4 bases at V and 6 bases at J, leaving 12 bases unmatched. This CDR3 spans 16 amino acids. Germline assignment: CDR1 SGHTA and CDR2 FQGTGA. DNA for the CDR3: TGTGCCAGCAGCTCGCGACAGGGGTCGAGTAAGGATACGCAGTATTTT. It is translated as CASSSRQGSSKDTQYF.

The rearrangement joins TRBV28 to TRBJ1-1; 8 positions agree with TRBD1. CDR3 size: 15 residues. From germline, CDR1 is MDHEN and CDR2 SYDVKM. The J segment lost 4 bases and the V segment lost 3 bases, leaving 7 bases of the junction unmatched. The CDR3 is CASSFGRGRLTEAFF. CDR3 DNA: TGTGCCAGCAGTTTCGGCAGGGGGCGCCTCACTGAAGCTTTCTTT.